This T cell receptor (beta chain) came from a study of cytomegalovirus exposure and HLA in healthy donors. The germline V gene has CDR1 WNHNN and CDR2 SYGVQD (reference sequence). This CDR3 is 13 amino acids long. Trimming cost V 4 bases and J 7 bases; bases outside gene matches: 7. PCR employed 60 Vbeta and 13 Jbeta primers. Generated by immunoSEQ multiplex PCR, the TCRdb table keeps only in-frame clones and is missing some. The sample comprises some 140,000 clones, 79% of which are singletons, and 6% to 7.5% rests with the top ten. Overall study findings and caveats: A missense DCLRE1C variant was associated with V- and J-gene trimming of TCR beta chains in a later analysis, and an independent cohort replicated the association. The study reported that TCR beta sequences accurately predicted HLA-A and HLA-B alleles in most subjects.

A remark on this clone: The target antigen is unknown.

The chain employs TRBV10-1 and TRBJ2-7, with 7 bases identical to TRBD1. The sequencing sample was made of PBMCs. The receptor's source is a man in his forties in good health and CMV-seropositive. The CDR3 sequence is CASSGDIRGEQYF. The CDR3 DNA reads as TGCGCCAGCAGTGGGGACATCAGGGGGGAGCAGTACTTC.